This is a list of T cell receptor beta chains from one sample in a study of blood T cells in healthy people across ages. TCRdb reanalysed the 5' RACE reads using MiXCR and keeps one entry per CDR3 protein. The data hold more than 700,000 distinct CDR3 sequences, with about 47% observed a single time. Material: blood. The receptors derive from a man aged 80 or over in good health. The CDR3 runs from the conserved cysteine through the conserved F or W. A D gene is named only where the DNA matches it firmly. Clone size is given for some rows only: seen once, a few or many times, or a class if the clone is expanded.

abundance	j_gene	v_gene	d_gene	CDR3aa	CDR3nt
-	TRBJ1-5	TRBV20-1	-	CSALGDNQPQHF	TGCAGTGCCCTTGGGGACAATCAGCCCCAGCATTTT
-	TRBJ2-2	TRBV12-3/TRBV12-4	TRBD2	CASSDVGLAGDYYYTGELFF	TGTGCCAGCAGCGACGTGGGACTAGCGGGGGATTACTACTACACCGGGGAGCTGTTTTTT
few	TRBJ2-5	TRBV28	-	CASSPEGGRAQETQYF	TGTGCCAGCAGTCCCGAGGGGGGCAGGGCACAAGAGACCCAGTACTTC
many	TRBJ1-5	TRBV20-1	-	CSARDGPTGNQPQHF	TGCAGTGCTAGAGATGGGCCAACCGGGAATCAGCCCCAGCATTTT
-	TRBJ1-2	TRBV14	-	CASSQARTGYTF	TGTGCCAGCAGCCAAGCCAGGACGGGCTACACCTTC
-	TRBJ2-1	TRBV15	-	CATSRDQWQVYEQFF	TGTGCCACCAGCAGAGATCAGTGGCAGGTCTACGAGCAGTTCTTC
-	TRBJ2-4	TRBV6-6	-	CASRPIPGNIQYF	TGTGCCAGCAGACCTATTCCCGGCAACATTCAGTACTTC
few	TRBJ2-2	TRBV5-1	TRBD1	CASSSTSRTGGTGELFF	TGCGCCAGCAGCTCTACCTCCCGGACAGGGGGGACCGGGGAGCTGTTTTTT
-	TRBJ2-5	TRBV4-1	TRBD1	CASSPYVGTGGETQYF	TGCGCCAGCAGCCCCTATGTGGGGACAGGGGGTGAGACCCAGTACTTC
-	TRBJ1-6	TRBV4-1	-	CASSAEGESSPLHF	TGCGCCAGCAGCGCGGAGGGAGAAAGCTCACCCCTCCACTTT
-	TRBJ2-1	TRBV5-1	-	CASSLDSVSRGEQFF	TGCGCCAGCAGCTTGGACAGCGTTTCGCGGGGTGAGCAGTTCTTC
many	TRBJ2-1	TRBV11-3	-	CASSLNQVVPGSTEQFF	TGTGCCAGCAGCTTGAACCAGGTAGTCCCGGGGTCAACTGAGCAGTTCTTC
-	TRBJ1-6	TRBV7-3	TRBD1	CVSSLNARDRNSPPHF	TGTGTCAGCAGCTTAAACGCCCGGGACAGAAATTCACCCCCCCACTTT
-	TRBJ2-1	TRBV29-1	TRBD1	CSGGQDLSQFF	TGCAGCGGCGGACAGGATTTATCGCAGTTCTTC
-	TRBJ1-2	TRBV7-3	-	CASSFEQGPYTF	TGTGCCAGCAGCTTTGAGCAGGGGCCCTACACCTTC
-	TRBJ2-5	TRBV4-2	-	CASSLQAGARETQYF	TGTGCCAGCAGCCTCCAAGCGGGTGCGAGGGAGACCCAGTACTTC
few	TRBJ2-1	TRBV9	-	CASSVRGEEQFF	TGTGCCAGCAGCGTCCGGGGCGAAGAGCAGTTCTTC
many	TRBJ2-7	TRBV5-1	-	CASSLEAGPNYEQYF	TGCGCCAGCAGCTTGGAAGCGGGCCCAAACTACGAGCAGTACTTC
few	TRBJ2-7	TRBV3-1	TRBD2	CASSQDLGPGGYEQYF	TGTGCCAGCAGCCAAGATCTCGGACCGGGGGGCTACGAGCAGTACTTC
many	TRBJ1-2	TRBV20-1	-	CSASRVGLSYDYGYTF	TGCAGTGCTTCCCGAGTCGGACTAAGCTATGACTATGGCTACACCTTC
-	TRBJ2-5	TRBV6-1	-	CASSGQRFQETQYF	TGTGCCAGCAGTGGCCAGAGATTCCAAGAGACCCAGTACTTC
many	TRBJ2-5	TRBV20-1	-	CSARDRRGEETQYF	TGCAGTGCTAGAGATAGGCGGGGCGAAGAGACCCAGTACTTC
-	TRBJ2-1	TRBV29-1	TRBD2	CSVTLLAGAAHEQFF	TGCAGCGTGACTCTATTGGCGGGAGCGGCCCATGAGCAGTTCTTC
once	TRBJ1-2	TRBV20-1	-	CSATGNYGYTF	TGCAGTGCTACGGGGAACTATGGCTACACCTTC
-	TRBJ2-1	TRBV20-1	TRBD2	CSAPPPSAGDYNEQFF	TGCAGTGCTCCCCCGCCCTCAGCGGGAGATTACAATGAGCAGTTCTTC
-	TRBJ2-7	TRBV20-1	-	CSASPSPYEQYF	TGCAGTGCTAGCCCCAGCCCCTACGAGCAGTACTTC
many	TRBJ2-3	TRBV18	-	CASSGGSGQGSTDTQYF	-
-	TRBJ2-7	TRBV20-1	TRBD2	CSAEGGRAYREQYF	TGCAGTGCTGAGGGCGGGAGGGCCTATCGTGAGCAGTACTTC
many	TRBJ2-6	TRBV30	-	CAWSVGSGANVLTF	TGTGCCTGGAGTGTAGGTTCTGGGGCCAACGTCCTGACTTTC
-	TRBJ1-2	TRBV18	TRBD1	CASSQGAGYGYTF	TGTGCCAGCTCACAGGGGGCTGGCTATGGCTACACCTTC
-	TRBJ2-3	TRBV7-2	TRBD2	CASRPGLAGASTDTQYF	TGTGCCAGCAGACCTGGACTAGCGGGGGCTAGCACAGATACGCAGTATTTT
many	TRBJ2-7	TRBV7-2	TRBD2	CASSLGLVSYEQYF	TGTGCCAGCAGCTTGGGACTAGTTTCCTACGAGCAGTACTTC
-	TRBJ2-1	TRBV12-3/TRBV12-4	-	CASRPTRFYEQFF	TGTGCCAGCAGACCAACTAGGTTCTATGAGCAGTTCTTC
-	TRBJ2-1	TRBV7-2	-	CASSLAYGTYNEQFF	TGTGCCAGCAGCTTAGCGTACGGGACTTACAATGAGCAGTTCTTC
-	TRBJ2-7	TRBV29-1	TRBD2	CSVQLAGNSYEQYF	TGCAGCGTACAACTAGCGGGAAACTCCTACGAGCAGTACTTC
-	TRBJ2-4	TRBV29-1	-	CSVPHPGTTIQYF	TGCAGCGTCCCCCATCCGGGGACAACCATTCAGTACTTC
-	TRBJ2-5	TRBV12-3/TRBV12-4	TRBD1	CASSFRTGAIEETQYF	TGTGCCAGCAGTTTTAGGACAGGGGCCATTGAGGAGACCCAGTACTTC
-	TRBJ1-2	TRBV7-2	-	CASSFTNRDNYGYTF	TGTGCCAGCAGCTTCACGAACAGGGACAACTATGGCTACACCTTC
few	TRBJ1-5	TRBV6-6	-	CASTGPGLGQPQHF	TGTGCCAGCACCGGACCGGGGTTAGGTCAGCCCCAGCATTTT
-	TRBJ2-2	TRBV7-3	TRBD2	CASSLHSAGGTGELFF	TGTGCCAGCAGCTTACATTCAGCGGGAGGGACCGGGGAGCTGTTTTTT
many	TRBJ1-2	TRBV29-1	-	CSVDLTPPSRTLNGYTF	TGCAGCGTTGATTTGACCCCCCCGTCGAGAACCCTCAATGGCTACACCTTC
-	TRBJ2-5	TRBV6-2/TRBV6-3	-	CASSRDFFEQYF	TGTGCCAGCAGTCGGGACTTTTTTGAGCAGTACTTC
few	TRBJ2-7	TRBV20-1	TRBD2	CSAEPTSGIVYEQYF	TGCAGTGCTGAACCGACTAGCGGGATAGTCTACGAGCAGTACTTC